This record concerns one T cell receptor (beta chain) sequence. It was with a sample-barcoded 5' primer and a J-beta primer mix that a second PCR of roughly 7 to 12 cycles was run. One entry per CDR3 protein results from TCRdb running MiXCR on the 5' RACE reads. Of 1.8 million or so distinct CDR3 sequences listed, around 40% are singletons. The sample belongs to a study of blood T cells in healthy people across ages. The clonotype comes from a human donor in good health. Sequenced: blood.

CDR3 in DNA: TGCAGTGCTAGAATTTTAACAGGGAGCTCCTACAATGAGCAGTTCTTC. Translation gives CSARILTGSSYNEQFF. The V call is TRBV20-1, the J call TRBJ2-1, with a weak D call TRBD1 (6 bases). V lost 2 bases to trimming and J lost 0 bases, with 14 bases between them. This CDR3 has 16 residues. Germline loops: CDR1 DFQATT, CDR2 SNEGSKA (reference sequence).